What follows are 24 T cell receptor beta chains derived from one specimen sequenced in a study of blood T cell repertoires in COVID-19. The table came from immunoSEQ multiplex PCR; TCRdb's copy has only in-frame clones and leaves some out. The top ten clones hold approximately 7.9% of a sample with approximately 320,000 clones, 65% to 90% of them seen once. The specimen sequenced was peripheral blood. These receptors all stem from a human donor in a cohort sampled during active COVID-19.

This clone was counted once. CDR3 residues: CSAGTSGGDEQYF. CDR3 in DNA: TGCAGCGCTGGGACTAGCGGGGGGGACGAGCAGTACTTC. The V and J genes are TRBV29-1 and TRBJ2-7; 16 nucleotides line up with TRBD2. After removal of 7 bases from V and 5 bases from J, the junction contained 2 bases not matched to a gene. This CDR3 is 13 amino acids long. Germline values: CDR1 SQVTM, CDR2 ANQGSEA.

The rearrangement joins TRBV12-3 or TRBV12-4 to TRBJ1-2; D not resolved. V was clipped by 5 bases and J by 8 bases, with 15 bases between them. The CDR3 length is 13 residues. CDR3 region: CASSLGGRAGYTF. The CDR3, as DNA: TGTGCCAGCAGTCTTGGTGGGAGGGCCGGCTACACCTTC.

The genes are TRBV5-1 and TRBJ2-3; perhaps TRBD2 as D (6 bases). The CDR3 covers 15 residues. The V end was cut by 2 bases, the J end by 2 bases, with 12 bases between. In germline, CDR1 is SGHRS, CDR2 YFSETQ. Here the CDR3 DNA reads TGCGCCAGCAGCTTTCAGGGACTGGACACAGATACGCAGTATTTT. Translated: CASSFQGLDTDTQYF. Complete variable domain (other parts from reference TRBV5-1 and TRBJ2-3): KAGVTQTPRYLIKTRGQQVTLSCSPISGHRSVSWYQQTPGQGLQFLFEYFSETQRNKGNFPGRFSGRQFSNSRSEMNVSTLELGDSALYLCASSFQGLDTDTQYFGPGTRLTVL.

The chain carries TRBV6-5 and TRBJ2-7, with TRBD2 identical over 7 bases. Trimming at V came to 2 bases and at J to 5 bases, leaving 9 bases not matched to a gene. Germline assignment: CDR1 MNHEY and CDR2 SVGAGI. This CDR3 region has 15 residues. CDR3 in amino acids: CASSYGGVVRDEQYF. The CDR3 DNA reads as TGTGCCAGCAGTTACGGGGGGGTGGTCCGGGACGAGCAGTACTTC.

The V call is TRBV6-5, the J call TRBJ2-7; D is possibly TRBD1 (6 bases). Germline loops: CDR1 MNHEY, CDR2 SVGAGI. The CDR3 contains 14 residues. Trimming took off 7 bases at V and 6 bases at J, with 19 bases between the two ends. DNA for the CDR3: TGTGCCAGCAAACCGGGACAAGGACCTCGCGAGCAGTACTTC. Translated, it gives CASKPGQGPREQYF.

The chain uses TRBV5-1 and TRBJ2-2; 7 positions agree with TRBD2. The V gene's germline CDR1 is SGHRS and CDR2 YFSETQ. Unmatched junction bases numbered 11, after V lost 4 bases and J lost 2 bases. This CDR3 comprises 17 residues. The CDR3 reads CASSPALASGNTGELFF. The CDR3 bases are TGCGCCAGCAGCCCGGCCTTGGCTAGCGGAAACACCGGGGAGCTGTTTTTT.

The chain couples TRBV7-3 to TRBJ2-1; possible D gene TRBD2, 6 bases. The V gene's germline CDR1 is SGHTA and CDR2 FQGTGA. The CDR3 runs to 12 residues. Trimming removed 7 bases at V and 7 bases at J, with 11 bases between. The CDR3 DNA is TGTGCCAGCAACCAAGGAGGGAATGAGCAGTTCTTC. It is translated as CASNQGGNEQFF.

This clone was recorded once. The CDR3 sequence is CATSPNTGNTNYGYTF. The CDR3 nucleotides read TGTGCCACCAGTCCAAATACAGGGAACACTAACTATGGCTACACCTTC. The chain carries TRBV24-1 and TRBJ1-2; tentatively, D is TRBD1 (6 bases). The CDR3 is made up of 16 amino acids. The germline V and J ends were trimmed by 6 bases and 0 bases, with 16 bases remaining between them. Germline assignment: CDR1 KGHDR and CDR2 SFDVKD.

The count of this clone is one. This chain links TRBV24-1 with TRBJ2-2; 7 bases line up with TRBD2. The ends lost 0 bases at V and 0 bases at J; junction bases unmatched: 3. Germline V lookup: CDR1 KGHDR, CDR2 SFDVKD. CDR3 length: 17 amino acids. Here the CDR3 reads CATSDLRRGANTGELFF. CDR3 bases: TGTGCCACCAGTGATTTGCGACGGGGGGCGAACACCGGGGAGCTGTTTTTT.

This rearrangement joins TRBV3-1 (or the pseudogene TRBV3-2) to TRBJ2-3; D perhaps matches TRBD2 (5 bases). Germline values: CDR1 LGHDT, CDR2 YNNKEL (reference sequence). The CDR3 runs to 14 residues. Trimming took off 5 bases at V and 2 bases at J, with 11 bases between the two ends. This CDR3 is CASSKGLNTDTQYF. The CDR3 nucleotides read TGTGCCAGCAGCAAAGGACTTAACACAGATACGCAGTATTTT.

This clone has just one count. The rearrangement uses TRBV14 and TRBJ1-2; 9 nucleotides agree with TRBD1. V lost 3 bases and J lost 2; bases outside the gene matches: 13. The germline gives CDR1 SGHDN, CDR2 FVKESK. CDR3 length: 18 amino acids. The CDR3 DNA reads TGTGCCAGCAGCCAGACTCGGACAGGGGCTCGTATGAACTATGGCTACACCTTC. It encodes CASSQTRTGARMNYGYTF.

The chain joins TRBV7-8 to TRBJ2-7; TRBD1 matches 8 bases. The germline V gene has CDR1 SGHVS and CDR2 FQNEAQ. V trimming: 3 bases; J trimming: 5 bases; junction bases outside the gene matches: 15. The CDR3 length is 17 residues. CDR3 sequence (DNA): TGTGCCAGCAGCTTGGGATTATTCAGGGGGCGTTCCCACGAGCAGTACTTC. This sequence encodes CASSLGLFRGRSHEQYF.

The chain carries TRBV19 and TRBJ1-5; the D gene is possibly TRBD1 (5 bases). Trimming removed 3 bases from V and 2 bases from J, with 14 bases in between. Per the germline V gene, CDR1 is LNHDA and CDR2 is SQIVND (reference sequence). The CDR3 has 16 residues. DNA for the CDR3: TGTGCCAGTAGTATCGGGACTCCCTTGGGCAATCAGCCCCAGCATTTT. This sequence encodes CASSIGTPLGNQPQHF. The full variable domain, in which reference TRBV19 and TRBJ1-5 provide the parts outside the CDR3, is DGGITQSPKYLFRKEGQNVTLSCEQNLNHDAMYWYRQDPGQGLRLIYYSQIVNDFQKGDIAEGYSVSREKKESFPLTVTSAQKNPTAFYLCASSIGTPLGNQPQHFGDGTRLSIL.

The V call is TRBV5-4, the J call TRBJ2-3, with 8 positions matching TRBD2. The CDR3 is made up of 14 amino acids. The V gene's germline CDR1 is SGHNT and CDR2 YYREEE (reference sequence). With 4 bases clipped from V and 4 bases from J, the junction kept 5 bases outside the gene matches. The CDR3 region is CASSPSGGADTQYF. In DNA, the CDR3 is TGTGCCAGCAGCCCAAGCGGGGGCGCAGATACGCAGTATTTT.

The genes are TRBV11-2 and TRBJ2-6, with 7 bases that match TRBD1. From germline, CDR1 is SGHAT and CDR2 FQNNGV. V lost 5 bases, J lost 0 bases, and 10 bases stayed unmatched. CDR3 size: 18 residues. The CDR3, as DNA: TGTGCCAGCAGCACCCGGACAGGTGGATTCTCTGGGGCCAACGTCCTGACTTTC. This translates into CASSTRTGGFSGANVLTF.

J is TRBJ2-3 and V is TRBV11-2, with D unclear. Trimming removed 10 bases from V and 4 bases from J, with 12 bases in between. The CDR3 has 12 residues. Germline V gene data show CDR1 as SGHAT and CDR2 as FQNNGV. The CDR3 sequence is CATNSLSDTQYF. For the CDR3, the DNA is TGTGCCACCAACTCCCTATCAGATACGCAGTATTTT.

The chain combines TRBV11-2 with TRBJ2-1, with 9 bases lining up with TRBD1. In germline, CDR1 is SGHAT, CDR2 FQNNGV. The V gene end was trimmed by 8 bases and the J gene end by 0 bases; junction bases not matched to a gene: 2. The CDR3 runs to 14 residues. The CDR3 loop reads CASLGQGSYNEQFF. The CDR3 nucleotides are TGTGCCAGCTTGGGACAGGGCTCCTACAATGAGCAGTTCTTC.

The chain carries TRBV7-9 and TRBJ2-2; a possible D gene is TRBD2 (5 bases). CDR1 and CDR2 from the germline V gene are SEHNR and FQNEAQ (reference sequence). Trimming shortened V by 5 bases and J by 5 bases, and 9 bases separated the two germline ends. CDR3 length: 13 residues. As DNA, the CDR3 is TGTGCCAGCAGCGACCGGGGAACCGGGGAGCTGTTTTTT. Translated: CASSDRGTGELFF.

This chain links TRBV5-1 with TRBJ2-1; tentatively, D is TRBD1 (5 bases). V was clipped by 0 bases and J by 9 bases, with 13 bases between them. CDR3 length: 14 amino acids. Looked up from germline, CDR1 is SGHRS and CDR2 is YFSETQ. This CDR3 is CASSLEVGLGEQFF. CDR3 DNA sequence: TGCGCCAGCAGCTTGGAGGTGGGGCTAGGTGAGCAGTTCTTC.

The J gene is TRBJ2-3, the V gene TRBV24-1, with D maybe TRBD1 (6 bases). From germline, CDR1 is KGHDR and CDR2 SFDVKD. V was shortened by 0 bases and J by 1 base, with 10 bases between the two germline ends. The CDR3 is made up of 16 amino acids. The CDR3 reads CATSDLGRGGTDTQYF. The CDR3 DNA is TGTGCCACCAGTGATTTGGGCAGGGGAGGCACAGATACGCAGTATTTT.

J is TRBJ1-5 and V is TRBV7-9, with no clear D. Between the trimmed V and J ends, which lost 1 base and 4 bases, there was a span of 11 bases. The germline V gene encodes CDR1 SEHNR and CDR2 FQNEAQ (reference sequence). The CDR3 totals 15 residues. The CDR3 is CASSLVGGLNQPQHF. The CDR3 bases are TGTGCCAGCAGCTTAGTTGGAGGGTTGAATCAGCCCCAGCATTTT.

This clone has only a few counts. The rearrangement links TRBV11-3 to TRBJ2-3, with 8 bases aligning to TRBD2. The CDR3 contains 14 residues. CDR1 and CDR2 from the germline V gene are SGHNT and YENEEA. Germline trimming cut 3 bases from V and 6 bases from J; bases unmatched to any gene: 5. The CDR3 protein is CASSFSGIPDTQYF. Written as DNA, the CDR3 is TGTGCCAGCAGCTTTAGCGGGATTCCGGATACGCAGTATTTT.

This chain uses TRBV19 with TRBJ1-2; no clear D. Trimming cost V 1 base and J 4 bases, with 13 bases left between them. CDR1 is LNHDA and CDR2 is SQIVND in the germline V gene (reference sequence). The CDR3 has 15 amino acids. DNA for the CDR3: TGTGCCAGTAGTATAGGAGAGGTGGCGTTCTATGGCTACACCTTC. The encoded protein is CASSIGEVAFYGYTF.

The V and J genes are TRBV12-5 and TRBJ1-2, with D perhaps TRBD1 (5 bases). CDR3 length: 15 residues. Trimming shortened V by 6 bases and J by 5 bases, and 19 bases separated the two germline ends. The V gene's germline CDR1 is LGHNT and CDR2 FRNRAP. The CDR3 is CASGVTGDTRYGYTF. CDR3 DNA sequence: TGTGCTAGTGGGGTGACGGGGGATACAAGATATGGCTACACCTTC.